This entry concerns a single TCR beta chain. The sample comes from a study of cytomegalovirus exposure and HLA in healthy donors. PCR primers comprised 60 Vbeta and 13 Jbeta primers. Here immunoSEQ multiplex PCR was the method, and the copy in TCRdb shows in-frame clones only, minus some. Of 75,000 to 90,000 clones detected, over 70% appear once; the ten largest clones hold around 5.1%. V was pared by 0 bases and J by 7 bases, with 9 bases between. The CDR3 is made up of 13 amino acids. Germline CDR1 MNHEY, CDR2 SVGAGI. This rearrangement joins TRBV6-5 to TRBJ1-1; perhaps TRBD1 as D (6 bases). What was sequenced was PBMCs. This clonotype was sampled from a male donor in good health and CMV-seropositive. In nucleotides, the CDR3 is TGTGCCAGCAGTTACTCCAGGGGACGTGAAGCTTTCTTT. It codes for CASSYSRGREAFF.